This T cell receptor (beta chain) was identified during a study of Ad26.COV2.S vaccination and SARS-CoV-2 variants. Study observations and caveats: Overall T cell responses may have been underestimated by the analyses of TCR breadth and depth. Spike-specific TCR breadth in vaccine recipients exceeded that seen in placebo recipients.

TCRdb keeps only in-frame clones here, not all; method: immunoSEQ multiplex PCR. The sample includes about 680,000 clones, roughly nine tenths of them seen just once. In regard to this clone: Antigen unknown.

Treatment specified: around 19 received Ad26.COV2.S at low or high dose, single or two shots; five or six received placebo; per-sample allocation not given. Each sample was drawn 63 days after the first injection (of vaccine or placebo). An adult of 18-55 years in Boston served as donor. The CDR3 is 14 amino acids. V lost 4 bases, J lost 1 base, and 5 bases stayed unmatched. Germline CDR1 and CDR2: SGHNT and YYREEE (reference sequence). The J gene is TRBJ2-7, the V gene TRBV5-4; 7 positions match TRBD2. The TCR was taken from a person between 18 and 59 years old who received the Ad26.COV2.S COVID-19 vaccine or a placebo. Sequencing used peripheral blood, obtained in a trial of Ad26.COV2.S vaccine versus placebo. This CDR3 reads CASSAGVLSYEQYF. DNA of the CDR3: TGTGCCAGCAGCGCGGGAGTTTTATCCTACGAGCAGTACTTC.